These 19 T cell receptor beta chains share one sample of origin, sequenced in a study of post-analysis software for immune sequencing data. These receptors have no identified antigens. General study findings and limits: Relative to controls, patients had 4 or 5 TRBV segments at higher frequency, with TRBV5-6, TRBV5-1 and TRBV20-1 among these.

Unique molecular identifiers were present in the TCR beta cDNA libraries. TCRdb reanalysed the PCR reads using MiXCR and keeps one entry per CDR3 protein. The sample gives around 180,000 distinct CDR3 sequences, 25% to 35% of which show up once; about 1.6% is in the top ten. Source material: blood. The receptors were gathered from a girl aged 5-17 years with multiple sclerosis.

The V and J genes are TRBV10-3 and TRBJ2-3; 8 bases line up with TRBD2. Germline lookup yields CDR1 ENHRY and CDR2 SYGVKD. The length of the CDR3 is 15 residues. V was pared by 5 bases and J by 0 bases, with 4 bases of the junction left unmatched. This CDR3 reads CAISWTSRSTDTQYF. The CDR3 DNA reads TGTGCCATCAGTTGGACTAGCCGAAGCACAGATACGCAGTATTTT.

The chain links TRBV4-1 to TRBJ2-2, with D hard to call. Germline V CDR1 and CDR2: MGHRA, YSYEKL. Deletions cut 0 bases from V and 11 bases from J, with 10 bases between. This CDR3 contains 13 residues. The CDR3: CASSQELPSELFF. As DNA, the CDR3 is TGCGCCAGCAGCCAAGAGTTGCCATCAGAGCTGTTTTTT.

There are a few counts of this clonotype. The chain has TRBV2 and TRBJ1-2, with 7 nucleotides matching TRBD1. Germline loops: CDR1 SNHLY, CDR2 FYNNEI. This CDR3 spans 12 amino acids. Trimming cost V 9 bases and J 4 bases; bases outside gene matches: 5. The CDR3 DNA sequence: TGTGCCAGATCGACAGGGATCTATGGCTACACCTTC. Residues: CARSTGIYGYTF.

This clonotype came up many times. The chain is built from TRBV20-1 and TRBJ2-7, with unresolved D. Trimming removed 7 bases from V and 3 bases from J, with 7 bases in between. Looked up from germline, CDR1 is DFQATT and CDR2 is SNEGSKA (reference sequence). The CDR3 runs 10 residues. The CDR3 sequence is CSVYSYEQYF. The CDR3 DNA follows: TGCAGTGTTTATAGCTACGAGCAGTACTTC.

This clonotype came up a few times. This chain uses TRBV5-1 with TRBJ2-3; the D is unclear. CDR1 is SGHRS and CDR2 is YFSETQ in the germline V gene. The CDR3 extends over 16 amino acids. Trimming took off 4 bases at V and 6 bases at J, with 21 bases between the two ends. CDR3 amino acids: CASSPSSLSGPDTQYF. The CDR3 nucleotides are TGCGCCAGCAGCCCTAGTTCCCTGTCGGGTCCGGATACGCAGTATTTT.

The CDR3 DNA sequence: TGTGCCAGCAGAAAAGCTCCTAGCGGGGGCTGTAAGGATGAGCAGTTCTTC. It is translated as CASRKAPSGGCKDEQFF. V gene TRBV21-1 combines with J gene TRBJ2-1; TRBD2, the table's D call, was not compared with the DNA. TRBV21-1 is labeled a pseudogene. CDR3 length: 17 residues.

The sample holds many counts of this clonotype. The chain carries TRBV12-3 or TRBV12-4 and TRBJ2-1; the match to TRBD1 covers 7 bases. CDR3 size: 17 residues. After removal of 3 bases from V and 0 bases from J, the junction contained 8 bases not matched to a gene. CDR3 DNA: TGTGCCAGCAGTTTTCGTCAGGGGGTCGGCTCCTACAATGAGCAGTTCTTC. Its translation is CASSFRQGVGSYNEQFF.

The V gene is TRBV7-9, the J gene TRBJ2-4; no reliable D call. This CDR3 contains 17 residues. V lost 3 bases and J lost 3, with 18 bases in between. Germline V gene sequence: CDR1 SEHNR, CDR2 FQNEAQ (reference sequence). The CDR3 nucleotides read TGTGCCAGCAGCTTTCTCCGGTGGCCAGAAGACAAAAACATTCAGTACTTC. Protein: CASSFLRWPEDKNIQYF.

The V gene is TRBV18, the J gene TRBJ2-1; 15 bases line up with TRBD2. Unmatched junction bases numbered 7, after V lost 9 bases and J lost 1 base. Germline-derived CDR1 and CDR2 are KGHSH and LQKENI. The CDR3 has 17 residues. The CDR3 region has the DNA TGTGCCAGACCGGGACTAGCGGGAGGATGGTCCTACAATGAGCAGTTCTTC. As protein: CARPGLAGGWSYNEQFF.

A word on this clonotype: This may stem from a read error, because a much larger clone lies one nucleotide away. The chain employs TRBV5-1 and TRBJ2-1; 9 bases line up with TRBD2. The DNA end lines up better with TRBJ2-7; the J call may be wrong. From germline, CDR1 is SGHRS and CDR2 YFSETQ. The CDR3 extends over 15 amino acids. CDR3 region: CASSYSLAGNNEQYF. CDR3 sequence (DNA): TGCGCCAGCAGCTATAGCCTAGCGGGAAACAATGAGCAGTACTTC.

On this clonotype: An end of the junction differs from the germline gene, which may be a read error. The chain carries TRBV5-1 and TRBJ2-1, with 13 bases fitting TRBD2. Germline loops: CDR1 SGHRS, CDR2 YFSETQ. The CDR3 is 15 amino acids. CDR3: CASGLGLAGYNEQFF. In DNA form, the CDR3 reads TGCGCCAGCGGCTTGGGACTAGCGGGATACAATGAGCAGTTCTTC. Using reference TRBV5-1 and TRBJ2-1 for the parts outside the CDR3, the full variable domain is KAGVTQTPRYLIKTRGQQVTLSCSPISGHRSVSWYQQTPGQGLQFLFEYFSETQRNKGNFPGRFSGRQFSNSRSEMNVSTLELGDSALYLCASGLGLAGYNEQFFGPGTRLTVL.

In this sample, this clonotype turned up once. This CDR3 reads CAGSTGSGNQPQHF. The CDR3 bases are TGTGCCGGATCGACAGGGTCAGGCAATCAGCCCCAGCATTTT. The rearrangement joins TRBV2 to TRBJ1-5, with 7 bases lining up with TRBD1. Germline values: CDR1 SNHLY, CDR2 FYNNEI. V dropped 11 bases and J dropped 2; count of bases not matched to a gene: 9. The CDR3 sequence is 14 residues long.

This clonotype occurred a few times. CDR3 amino acids: CSATRGITGELFF. The CDR3, as DNA: TGCAGTGCCACAAGGGGGATCACCGGGGAGCTGTTTTTT. V usage is TRBV20-1 and J usage is TRBJ2-2; D is possibly TRBD1 (6 bases). The CDR3 is made up of 13 amino acids. Germline V gives CDR1 DFQATT, CDR2 SNEGSKA (reference sequence). Trimming stripped 6 bases from V and 4 bases from J, with 12 bases between.

Concerning this clonotype itself: A much larger clone differs from this one at a single base, so this may be a read error. V and J are TRBV7-7 and TRBJ2-1; the D is unclear. The CDR3 totals 15 residues. Germline V gene lookup returns CDR1 SSHAT and CDR2 FNYEAQ (reference sequence). The CDR3 here is CASSLGRSSYNEQCF. DNA of the CDR3: TGTGCCAGCAGCTTAGGACGGAGCTCCTACAATGAGCAGTGCTTC.

This chain joins TRBV10-3 and TRBJ1-1; no firm D call. CDR1 ENHRY and CDR2 SYGVKD come from the germline V gene. The V and J ends lost 8 bases and 6 bases respectively, with 13 bases between them. This CDR3 region has 12 residues. In DNA form, the CDR3 reads TGTGCCATCCGGTCGGACGGGCCTGAAGCTTTCTTT. Its protein product is CAIRSDGPEAFF.

This chain joins TRBV6-1 and TRBJ2-7; D unresolved. CDR1 is MNHNS, CDR2 SASEGT, per germline. Deletions cut 7 bases from V and 6 bases from J, with 10 bases between. This CDR3 is 11 amino acids long. The CDR3 protein is CASTGFGEQYF. The DNA of the CDR3 is TGTGCCAGCACGGGCTTCGGCGAGCAGTACTTC.

Note on this clonotype: One base away lies a much larger clone, so this may be a sequencing read error. The V gene is TRBV4-2, the J gene TRBJ1-2; D is perhaps TRBD1 (5 bases). In germline, CDR1 is LGHNA, CDR2 YNFKEQ. CDR3 length equals 15 residues. The V gene lost 4 bases and the J gene lost 8 bases, with 20 bases spanning the gap. CDR3 DNA: TGTGCCAGCAGCCTTGTTTGGCGACAGCAGGACGGCTACACCTTC. Protein product: CASSLVWRQQDGYTF.

This clonotype was counted many times. The genes are TRBV20-1 and TRBJ1-6; a weak D match, TRBD1 (5 bases). V lost 5 bases and J lost 5, with 13 bases in between. The CDR3 runs to 14 residues. Germline V gene lookup returns CDR1 DFQATT and CDR2 SNEGSKA (reference sequence). The CDR3 here is CSAPQGHNNSPLHF. CDR3 coding DNA: TGCAGTGCTCCGCAGGGTCACAATAATTCACCCCTCCACTTT.

The V and J genes are TRBV20-1 and TRBJ2-3, with D possibly TRBD1 on 6 matching bases. In germline, CDR1 is DFQATT, CDR2 SNEGSKA (reference sequence). The CDR3 is made up of 14 amino acids. Trimming pared 0 bases from V and 5 bases from J, leaving 12 bases between. The CDR3 nucleotides read TGCAGTGCTAGAGATCCAAAACAGGGAGATACGCAGTATTTT. This encodes CSARDPKQGDTQYF.